These T cell receptor beta chains were read from a single sample in a study of blood T cell repertoires in COVID-19. The method was immunoSEQ multiplex PCR; TCRdb's version includes in-frame clones alone and lacks a portion of them. The profile covers roughly 290,000 clones, with around 90% appearing a single time and 1.5% to 2% taken by the ten largest. Sequenced sample: PBMCs or T cells enriched from blood (not recorded which). Receptors were obtained from a woman in her forties who had recovered from COVID-19. Both conserved end residues are part of each CDR3. D genes are given only for firm matches.

D gene,V gene,CDR3 protein
TRBD1,TRBV5-1,CASSLALQGAAYEQYF
TRBD2,TRBV10-1,CASSSSGGVPQGNEQFF
.,TRBV10-3,CAISGGTGSGVLHF
TRBD1,TRBV7-9,CASSLEGQYTEAFF
.,TRBV18,CASSPDRRFNQPQHF
.,TRBV2,CASSEGLDRTQYF
.,TRBV6-2/TRBV6-3,CASSYGQGLRNQPQHF
TRBD2,TRBV9,CASSVGVAGGYETQYF
TRBD1,TRBV7-9,CASSTTTGVLYQPQHF
.,TRBV7-9,CASSLEQGSNQPQHF
.,TRBV14,CASSQVAWAGANVLTF
.,TRBV5-1,CASSWDTGSYEQYF
TRBD1,TRBV19,CASSPWDRGNGGYTF
.,TRBV30,CAWTPRRALETEAFF
.,TRBV5-1,CASSPGHTTSNQPQHF
.,TRBV19,CASSIDSGYGYTF
.,TRBV18,CASSTANYGYTF
TRBD1,TRBV4-2,CASSHDPGQGNPPLHF
.,TRBV6-5,CASSSPVYGYTF
TRBD1,TRBV19,CASSIQGATIYGYTF
.,TRBV18,CASSPQVGQQGTGANVLTF
.,TRBV7-9,CASSYPRVPVNYGYTF
.,TRBV3-1/TRBV3-2,CASSQQGYNQPQHF
TRBD1,TRBV5-1,CASKETGPDTQYF
TRBD1,TRBV18,CASSVRPPGQGVYEQYF
.,TRBV6-5,CASSLRGRDSPLHF
.,TRBV2,CASSLSEKLFF
.,TRBV9,CASSVVRPHYGTQYF
TRBD1,TRBV7-2,CASSRQGLDEQYF
TRBD2,TRBV7-3,CASSRLAGAGETQYF
TRBD2,TRBV18,CASSSSGTSDEQFF
.,TRBV11-2,CASSPDYRAAPGAGELFF
.,TRBV7-2,CASSLVGTSGNNYGYTF
TRBD2,TRBV24-1,CATSDPSGMESDTQYF
.,TRBV2,CASRIDGLSASNEKLFF
TRBD1,TRBV7-2,CASSPTYRGTSGELFF
TRBD2,TRBV19,CASSPGTSGISTYEQYF
.,TRBV14,CASSQARAGGTGELFF
.,TRBV7-3,CASSAEGVPQETQYF
TRBD1,TRBV2,CASRGQGRKLFF
.,TRBV28,CASSYSFGTPEVLSYEQYF
.,TRBV29-1,CSVETGSSGANVLTF
TRBD1,TRBV3-1/TRBV3-2,CASSQVQGRNTEAFF
TRBD1,TRBV18,CASSQGQGNTGELFF
.,TRBV2,CASSGSGGRGANEKLFF
TRBD1,TRBV11-3,CASSLGQGDEQYF